This TCR beta chain originates from a study of T cell changes during pregnancy in multiple sclerosis. Some clones are missing from TCRdb's copy, which holds only in-frame ones; the method was immunoSEQ multiplex PCR. The table includes fewer than 60,000 clones, 95% detected once. The V gene end was trimmed by 6 bases and the J gene end by 3 bases; junction bases not matched to a gene: 5. Germline V gives CDR1 MDHEN, CDR2 SYDVKM. This CDR3 has 14 residues. The sample was CD8+ T cells from peripheral blood mononuclear cells, taken in the first trimester of pregnancy. The sequence came from a female donor with multiple sclerosis, enrolled in a pregnancy study. The chain has TRBV28 and TRBJ1-5; 7 bases are shared with TRBD1. CDR3 region: CASSQDRDNQPQHF. CDR3 in DNA: TGTGCCAGCAGCCAAGACAGGGACAATCAGCCCCAGCATTTT.